A single T cell receptor (beta chain) is shown here with its context. The read is 3 residues too short to cover the CDR3 end, so that end is filled in from the germline J gene. These data originate in a study of T cells in women clearing cervical HPV infection. Study details: Cases were women with histologically confirmed HPV16-related CIN3 or worse, including a couple of invasive cancers. Controls gave blood once infection was undetectable; cases at lesion identification.

immunoSEQ multiplex PCR used an average of about 1.3 ug genomic DNA. Profiled with immunoSEQ multiplex PCR; TCRdb holds only in-frame clones, not every one. The table lists about 22,000 clones. This CDR3 spans 12 amino acids. CDR1 SGHRS and CDR2 YFSETQ come from the germline V gene. The clonotype was recovered from a woman between 18 and 69 years old with a cervical HPV16 infection that either progressed to CIN3+ or cleared (not recorded which). The source material was blood buffy coat. V gene TRBV5-1 combines with J gene TRBJ1-1; possibly TRBD1 for D (6 bases). The CDR3 here is CASSSQGTEAFF. CDR3 DNA, as far as it was read: TGCGCCAGCAGCTCCCAGGGGACAGAA. Filled out from reference TRBV5-1 and TRBJ1-1, the complete variable domain reads KAGVTQTPRYLIKTRGQQVTLSCSPISGHRSVSWYQQTPGQGLQFLFEYFSETQRNKGNFPGRFSGRQFSNSRSEMNVSTLELGDSALYLCASSSQGTEAFFGQGTRLTVV.